This T cell receptor beta chain was profiled in a study of blood T cell repertoires in COVID-19 (TCRdb year 2020). Background for the entire study: Samples from collaborators originated in the United States, Italy and Spain and spanned both the acute and convalescent phases of COVID-19. The prospective study material was composed of cDNA or gDNA derived from T cells, B-cell-depleted T cells, or PBMCs. Subjects who had been exposed to COVID-19, were actively infected with it, or had recovered from it provided the deeply sampled blood TCRbeta repertoires that made up the dataset. The repertoires were made available in a free public database intended to serve as a resource for research on the immune response to SARS-CoV-2. The samples were drawn from the first 160 participants of the ongoing ImmuneRACE study and from over 950 subjects provided by 6 global collaborators. The sample metadata nearly always contained a de-identified subject ID, COVID-19 status, age in years and sex. Where available, HLA class I and class II types were obtained from metadata supplied by the sample provider rather than from assay-based typing.

Note on this clone: Its antigen specificity is not known. No base quality values were provided; no much bigger clone lies one nucleotide off.

The immunoSEQ Assay, a bias-controlled multiplex PCR, was used to amplify TCRbeta CDR3 regions from genomic DNA. Per the original workflow: The number of nucleated cells in each sample was estimated by amplification of reference gene primers within the assay. To quantify the absolute abundance of each unique TCRbeta CDR3 rearrangement, sequence reads were collapsed and filtered. Productive Simpson clonality was computed per sample as the square root of Simpson's diversity index over productive rearrangements. TCRdb carries this immuneACCESS record with in-frame sequences only. Its versions omit some clonotypes, under half of them owing to an unresolved V gene in the studies checked, with the rest unexplained. The V and J calls and clone size are taken from that table; D and trimming were inferred from the DNA. This sample lists around 220,000 clones; over 75% were detected once. Of the sample, about 1.9% falls within the top ten clones.

Whole blood was collected in K2EDTA tubes by collaborating institutions according to the institutions' own protocols. For TCRbeta analysis, collaborators shipped samples as frozen whole blood, isolated PBMCs, or DNA extracted from either of those sample types. The study at large found these results: Clinical and demographic metadata were provided uncurated, with the amount varying by source and participant.

The V and J ends are trimmed by 0 bases and 0 bases, leaving 7 bases between them. Measured from the cysteine to the phenylalanine, the CDR3 is 15 residues long. Only CDR3 DNA is held: 45 bases, read in frame from base 1. The germline V gene supplies CDR1 SGHRS and CDR2 YFSETQ. Sequencing used peripheral blood. The sequence joins TRBV5-1 to TRBJ2-1; TRBD2 is a possible D gene, resting on 5 matching bases. The source is a middle-aged man with active or convalescent COVID-19. In nucleotides, the sequence is TGCGCCAGCAGCTTGGTTGGGAGCTCCTACAATGAGCAGTTCTTC. Translated, this is CASSLVGSSYNEQFF.